The T cell receptor (beta chain) described here comes from a study of T cell changes during pregnancy in multiple sclerosis. Libraries were prepared by immunoSEQ multiplex PCR; TCRdb keeps only in-frame clonotypes and omits some of them. The repertoire holds about 38,000 clones, with more than 85% as singletons. CDR3 length: 16 residues. Trimming removed 6 bases from V and 4 bases from J; junction bases left unmatched: 10. Germline V CDR1 and CDR2: SNHLY, FYNNEI. Sequences were derived from CD8+ T cells from peripheral blood mononuclear cells, sampled after pregnancy. This TCR derives from a female donor with multiple sclerosis, enrolled in a pregnancy study. The V call is TRBV2, the J call TRBJ2-1; TRBD2 matches 9 bases. In DNA, the CDR3 is TGTGCCAGCAGCGGACGACTAGCGGACCCATACAATGAGCAGTTCTTC. It translates to CASSGRLADPYNEQFF.